The clone carrying this TCR beta chain was found many times. Antigen unknown. CDR1 is SQVTM, CDR2 ANQGSEA, per germline. This CDR3 is 16 amino acids long. The germline V and J ends were trimmed by 8 bases and 3 bases, with 23 bases remaining between them. This sample stems from a study of HIV-infected patients and healthy controls. Study-wide results and limits: Donor HLA types were not determined in the study.

No cell fractionation was done, so the repertoire covers all unsorted peripheral blood T cells. Reverse transcription used roughly 480 ng RNA and constant-region primers for alpha and beta. Each of the alpha and beta chains got its own library through chain-specific third strand synthesis with indices. TCRdb re-analysed the 5' RACE reads in MiXCR, keeping a single row per CDR3 protein. Of 12,000 to 15,000 distinct CDR3 sequences in the sample, 7.5% to 10% were seen once. Sequenced material: blood. The chain recombines TRBV29-1 with TRBJ2-1, with D uncertain. The receptor was isolated from an adult in good health. CDR3 DNA sequence: TGCAGCCCCAGCAGTGGCATTAACAGAAACTACAATGAGCAGTTCTTC. This sequence encodes CSPSSGINRNYNEQFF.